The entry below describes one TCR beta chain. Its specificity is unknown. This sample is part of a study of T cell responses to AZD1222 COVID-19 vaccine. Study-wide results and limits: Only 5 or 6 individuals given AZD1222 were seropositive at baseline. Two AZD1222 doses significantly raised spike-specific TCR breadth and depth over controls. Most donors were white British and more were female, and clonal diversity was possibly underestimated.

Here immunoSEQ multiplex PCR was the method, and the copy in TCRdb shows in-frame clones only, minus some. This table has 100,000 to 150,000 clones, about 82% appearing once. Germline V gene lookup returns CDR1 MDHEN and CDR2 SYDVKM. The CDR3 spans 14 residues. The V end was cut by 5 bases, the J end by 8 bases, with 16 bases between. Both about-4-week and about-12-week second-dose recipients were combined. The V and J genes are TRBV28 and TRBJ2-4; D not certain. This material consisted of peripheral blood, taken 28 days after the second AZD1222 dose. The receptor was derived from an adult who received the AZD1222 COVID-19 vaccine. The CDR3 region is CASSPTGRNHIQYF. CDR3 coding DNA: TGTGCCAGCAGTCCAACGGGTCGTAATCACATTCAGTACTTC.